The 12 T cell receptor beta chains presented below share a single source sample, sequenced in a study of control samples from healthy donors and cancer patients. TCRdb's table, derived via immunoSEQ multiplex PCR, lists solely in-frame clones and lacks some. Of 65,000 to 90,000 clones listed, 85% to 95% were seen once; the top ten hold 2.8%. Sequencing was carried out using blood. The source is a young woman in good health.

The chain has TRBV19 and TRBJ1-5; possibly TRBD1 for D (6 bases). Looked up from germline, CDR1 is LNHDA and CDR2 is SQIVND (reference sequence). Trimming stripped 2 bases from V and 6 bases from J, with 14 bases between. The CDR3 contains 15 residues. The CDR3 is CASSIRTDSSQPQHF. CDR3 bases: TGTGCCAGTAGTATACGGACAGACTCCTCTCAGCCCCAGCATTTT.

V is TRBV6-5 and J is TRBJ2-1; D is perhaps TRBD1 (6 bases). This CDR3 is built from 16 residues. Trimming took off 2 bases at V and 9 bases at J, with 20 bases between the two ends. Germline V gives CDR1 MNHEY, CDR2 SVGAGI. In DNA, the CDR3 is TGTGCCAGCAGTTACCCATTATCGACAGGTTCGGGTGAGCAGTTCTTC. As protein: CASSYPLSTGSGEQFF.

The chain employs TRBV6-6 and TRBJ2-7; D ambiguous. V lost 5 bases to trimming and J lost 0 bases, with 23 bases between them. CDR1 and CDR2 (germline): MNHNY, SVGAGI (reference sequence). This CDR3 has 18 residues. The CDR3 loop reads CASSPTYWVRMNSYEQYV. CDR3 in DNA: TGTGCCAGCAGTCCCACTTACTGGGTCAGGATGAACTCCTACGAGCAGTACGTC.

The V gene is TRBV5-1, the J gene TRBJ2-3; D is undetermined. Per germline, CDR1 SGHRS and CDR2 YFSETQ. Trimming shortened V by 0 bases and J by 6 bases, and 17 bases separated the two germline ends. The CDR3 extends over 16 amino acids. Written as DNA, the CDR3 is TGCGCCAGCAGCTTGGCCCCACAAGACTTGGGGGATACGCAGTATTTT. Its protein product is CASSLAPQDLGDTQYF.

The chain combines TRBV27 with TRBJ1-6; TRBD1 is a possible D gene (6 bases). Germline CDR1 MNHEY, CDR2 SMNVEV (reference sequence). The CDR3 contains 18 residues. The germline V and J ends were trimmed by 3 bases and 0 bases, with 15 bases remaining between them. The CDR3, as DNA: TGTGCCAGCAGTTTCAGGGTACAGGGAAGCTCCTATAATTCACCCCTCCACTTT. Residues: CASSFRVQGSSYNSPLHF.

Only one count was recorded for this clone. The chain couples TRBV10-3 to TRBJ1-1; 9 positions match TRBD1. The germline V gene has CDR1 ENHRY and CDR2 SYGVKD. This CDR3 is built from 15 residues. V shed 3 bases, J shed 1 base, and the junction held 3 bases outside the gene matches. The CDR3 loop is CAISDSDRGNTEAFF. The CDR3 DNA reads as TGTGCCATCAGTGACTCGGACAGGGGGAACACTGAAGCTTTCTTT.

The gene calls are TRBV9 and TRBJ1-2, with D tentatively TRBD1 (6 bases). CDR1 is SGDLS, CDR2 YYNGEE, per germline. The CDR3 loop spans 15 amino acids. V gave up 3 bases and J gave up 4 bases, with 16 bases separating them. CDR3 protein: CASSGGDRRGYGYTF. CDR3 coding DNA: TGTGCCAGCAGCGGCGGAGACAGGAGAGGCTATGGCTACACCTTC.

This chain links TRBV9 with TRBJ1-1, with TRBD1 as a possible D gene (6 bases). CDR1 is SGDLS, CDR2 YYNGEE, per germline. The CDR3 consists of 15 residues. With 0 bases removed from V and 7 bases from J, the gap between germline ends came to 16 bases. The CDR3 is CASSVERGGEGEAFF. In DNA form, the CDR3 reads TGTGCCAGCAGCGTAGAGCGGGGGGGCGAGGGTGAAGCTTTCTTT.

The rearrangement links TRBV28 to TRBJ1-1; 8 nucleotides agree with TRBD1. This CDR3 has 14 residues. J lost 4 bases, V lost 5 bases, and 6 bases had no gene match. Germline CDR1 is MDHEN and CDR2 is SYDVKM. As DNA, the CDR3 is TGTGCCAGCAGTGATCCGACAGGGGCCACTGAAGCTTTCTTT. It encodes CASSDPTGATEAFF. The variable domain in full, completed from reference TRBV28 and TRBJ1-1, reads DVKVTQSSRYLVKRTGEKVFLECVQDMDHENMFWYRQDPGLGLRLIYFSYDVKMKEKGDIPEGYSVSREKKERFSLILESASTNQTSMYLCASSDPTGATEAFFGQGTRLTVV.

The chain is built from TRBV9 and TRBJ1-2; D not certain. From germline, CDR1 is SGDLS and CDR2 YYNGEE. Trimming shortened V by 4 bases and J by 0 bases, and 16 bases separated the two germline ends. The CDR3 loop spans 16 amino acids. The CDR3 region is CASSPSTSAANYGYTF. CDR3 nucleotide sequence: TGTGCCAGCAGCCCCTCAACATCGGCGGCTAACTATGGCTACACCTTC. The complete variable domain, with remaining parts taken from reference TRBV9 and TRBJ1-2, reads DSGVTQTPKHLITATGQRVTLRCSPRSGDLSVYWYQQSLDQGLQFLIQYYNGEERAKGNILERFSAQQFPDLHSELNLSSLELGDSALYFCASSPSTSAANYGYTFGSGTRLTVV.

The chain links TRBV12-3 or TRBV12-4 to TRBJ1-2; the D gene is possibly TRBD1 (5 bases). The CDR3 loop spans 13 amino acids. The ends were cut back, 3 bases at V and 4 bases at J, with 9 bases in the middle. The CDR3 reads CASSFPGGYGYTF. CDR3 DNA: TGTGCCAGCAGTTTTCCGGGGGGCTATGGCTACACCTTC.

The J gene is TRBJ1-2, the V gene TRBV29-1; no firm D call. Trimming left V 0 bases short and J 5 bases short, with 7 bases between. CDR1 is SQVTM, CDR2 ANQGSEA, per germline. CDR3 size: 12 residues. CDR3 DNA: TGCAGCGTTGAAGACGGGAGGTATGGCTACACCTTC. Amino acid sequence: CSVEDGRYGYTF.